This T cell receptor beta chain derives from a study of siplizumab effects on memory and regulatory T cells. General study results and limits: Siplizumab gave mappable alloreactive CD4+ clones an average Treg-derived fraction of 68.8%, against under 35% in controls. Unstimulated subsets captured only a minor fraction of alloreactive clones. The alloresponse seemed to draw substantially on naive T cells, which appeared more diverse than memory cells. In siplizumab cultures, the suppressive function of proliferating Tregs remained unconfirmed.

Concerning this clone itself: Antigen unknown.

Sequencing was performed with immunoSEQ multiplex PCR; in TCRdb, only in-frame clones are kept and a portion is missing. This sample has under 110,000 clones; about 93% occur once, and the top ten carry about 11%. The CDR3 extends over 13 amino acids. The V gene is TRBV21-1, the J gene TRBJ1-5; the table assigns TRBD1, which was not confirmed against the DNA. TRBV21-1 corresponds to a pseudogene. The sequenced material came from non-Treg CD4+ T cells sorted from blood. The sequence derives from a human donor in good health. DNA for the CDR3: TGTGCCAGCAGCAGTCAGGGGAATCAGCCCCAGCATTTT. Protein: CASSSQGNQPQHF.